This T cell receptor (beta chain) was captured in a study of blood T cells in healthy people across ages. Primers used in a second PCR of about 6 to 11 cycles were a sample-barcoded 5' primer and a J-beta primer mix. TCRdb called the 5' RACE reads again in MiXCR, with one record for every CDR3 protein. The sample comprises hundreds of thousands of distinct CDR3 sequences, around 52% of which are singletons, and about 13% rests with the top ten. A minimum of 7 million PBMCs was isolated per sample. The CDR3 runs 16 residues. J gave up 0 bases and V 5 bases, and 6 bases lay outside the gene matches. The clonotype was recovered from an elderly woman in good health. This rearrangement joins TRBV12-3 or TRBV12-4 to TRBJ1-1; 10 bases align to TRBD1. The source material was blood. The CDR3 coding sequence is TGTGCCAGCAGTAGGGGACAGGGGTTCCTGAACACTGAAGCTTTCTTT. This encodes CASSRGQGFLNTEAFF.